Listed here are 2 T cell receptor beta chains from one sample, sequenced in a study of human T cells and chemical hapten exposure. One entry per CDR3 protein results from TCRdb running MiXCR on the RACE reads. Among around 130,000 distinct CDR3 sequences listed, approximately 8.3% were seen once. Specified time point: healthy volunteer bleed at 2 weeks. Extraction of total RNA was performed on unfractionated whole blood. The specimen was whole blood. All receptors derive from a male donor in good health. Some clones in this sample may be carry-over from other donors' samples.

The chain joins TRBV20-1 to TRBJ2-7, with TRBD1 identical over 8 bases. The V gene's germline CDR1 is DFQATT and CDR2 SNEGSKA (reference sequence). CDR3 length equals 14 residues. Trimming at V came to 5 bases and at J to 0 bases, leaving 6 bases not matched to a gene. DNA of the CDR3: TGCAGTGCTCCTCGGACAGGGAGCTCCTACGAGCAGTACTTC. Its translation is CSAPRTGSSYEQYF.

This clonotype has more than one count but fewer than ten. J is TRBJ1-1 and V is TRBV12-3 or TRBV12-4; D is ambiguous. This CDR3 has 14 amino acids. Trimming pared 7 bases from V and 1 base from J, leaving 13 bases between. CDR3 sequence (DNA): TGTGCCAGCACCCCCGGGGAAGGGAACACTGAAGCTTTCTTT. The encoded protein is CASTPGEGNTEAFF.